This T cell receptor beta chain originates from a study of blood T cell repertoires in COVID-19. The overall study: The samples span acute and convalescent COVID-19 from the United States, Italy and Spain. In each case, the material was cDNA or gDNA derived from T cells, B-cell-depleted T cells, or PBMCs.

CDR3 length equals 15 residues. The germline gives CDR1 SNHLY, CDR2 FYNNEI. Losses at the gene ends were 6 bases for V and 3 bases for J; bases not matched to a gene: 8. Source study methods: Reference gene primer amplification in the assay estimated nucleated cell counts. Method: immunoSEQ multiplex PCR; TCRdb's copy keeps in-frame clones and lacks some. V, J and clone size are those of that table, while D and trimming were read from the DNA. The sample has fewer than 250,000 clones; 65% to 90% are singletons. Seattle's cohort entered during active infection and was followed longitudinally. This chain connects TRBV2 to TRBJ2-1; the match to TRBD2 covers 7 bases. Sequencing used peripheral blood. This receptor was taken from a middle-aged man with COVID-19, enrolled during active disease. CDR3 amino acids: CASRGGGSGYNEQFF. The CDR3 DNA is TGTGCCAGCAGGGGCGGGGGTAGCGGCTACAATGAGCAGTTCTTC.